The following is a TCR beta chain sequence with its context. This clone was detected only a few times. The antigen it recognizes is unknown. No much larger clonotype is one base removed from it; base qualities were not supplied. This sample is part of a study of cytomegalovirus exposure and HLA in healthy donors (dated by TCRdb to 2016 to 2017). For the study in its entirety: According to an earlier analysis of around 600 of the donors, some 180 million T cells yielded over 100 million unique TCR beta sequences and about 300 Gb of sequence data. Using immunosequencing, the study profiled T cell repertoires from about 610 subjects and related those repertoires to cytomegalovirus serostatus. Genome-wide SNP genotypes for about 65% of the roughly 670 donors were used in a later genetic analysis, which treated that subset as a discovery cohort. A few DR-DQ haplotypes were treated as single units for association and clustering because of strong linkage in the cohort. The study aimed to test whether signatures of past pathogen exposure could be identified by cataloging public T cell receptors. Every discovery cohort repertoire had been produced on one sequencing platform. Donor age, sex, ethnicity and CMV serostatus were compiled alongside the repertoire data. Among the approximately 400 genotyped donors, under 90% belonged to the genetic ancestry cluster associated with self-reported Caucasian donors. An earlier analysis of 587 of the donors applied high-throughput TCR beta sequencing to assess whether each TCR beta V gene segment acted as functional or pseudogenic. Rather than drawing on any new phenotypic data, the later analysis identified candidate immune exposures from TCR beta sequences and the way those sequences occurred across donors. About 280 gigabases of sequencing data and approximately 85 million unique TCR sequences were included in an early release covering 500 to 750 HLA-typed donors. HLA typing covered class I and class II loci at four-digit resolution. Besides the first cohort of some 670 subjects, a separate validation cohort made up of about 120 different subjects was used. A later analysis re-examined previously published TCR beta repertoires from over 500 donors and added high-resolution HLA genotyping to investigate patterns of TCR occurrence. High-throughput TCR immunosequencing, statistical association of individual TCRs with disease status, and machine learning were combined to predict cytomegalovirus infection status. Typing coverage differed by locus: A, B, C, DRB1 and DQB1 were typed in about 620-640 donors, DQA1 in about 510, DPA1 in 600 to 610, and DPB1 in 450 to 480. Among roughly 400 genotyped donors of the cohort, an average of around 240,000 unique TCR beta nucleotide sequences were sequenced per donor, roughly a sixth of them non-productive.

The cohort consisted of some 670 healthy bone marrow donors. Cohort members were all nominally healthy when sampled, although unrecorded immune exposures were likely present. The donor tested CMV seronegative, placing the donor among the 300 to 400 seronegative members of the cohort. Each donor provided a peripheral blood sample, and peripheral blood mononuclear cells were used for TCR beta sequencing. Genomic DNA was extracted from the blood cell samples with the Qiagen DNeasy Blood Extraction Kit. Paper-wide results and their limitations: At a false discovery rate of 0.05, a later analysis linked under 20,000 TCR beta sequences to specific HLA alleles. The classifier was reported to diagnose cytomegalovirus status with high specificity and sensitivity in both the original and validation cohorts. An earlier analysis of several hundred of the donors showed that most TCR beta V segments appeared in productive rearrangements either about 90% or about 30% of the time, which broadly matched IMGT annotations. When HLA alleles, especially DR and DQ, strongly co-occurred, attributing TCR associations to individual alleles was difficult. Compared with equally common non-associated chains, HLA-associated TCR beta chains in a later analysis were more clonally expanded and had lower generation probabilities. The authors suggested that the approach could potentially be generalized to other disease states and immunological phenotypes. Because HLA typing was unavailable for some donors at each locus, only the typed subset was used in association tests. In a later analysis, several top co-occurrence clusters were reported to appear linked to parvovirus B19, influenza, CMV and Epstein-Barr virus. A further reported finding was that TCR beta sequences accurately predicted the HLA-A and HLA-B alleles for most subjects in the first cohort. Roughly uniform sequencing depth across donors was assumed in presence/absence analyses, although this assumption may not hold. The sequencing pipeline was judged likely to have produced a cluster of highly shared sequence variants as a technical artifact. Correlated functional status among segregating V segments might be attributable to linkage disequilibrium, but an unknown experimental factor could not be ruled out. A later analysis found that TCR association rates varied across HLA loci, with DRB1 alleles showing the most associated TCRs and HLA-C alleles the fewest. Because the 87-base-pair reads could not distinguish some IMGT-functional V segments, including TRBV6-2 and TRBV6-3, those segments were excluded. V-gene and J-gene trimming of TCR beta chains was associated with a missense DCLRE1C variant in a later genetic analysis, and the association was replicated in an independent cohort. In a later genetic analysis, fewer N-insertions in productive TCRs were reported among donors in an Asian-associated ancestry cluster than the roughly 710-donor mean. A total of roughly 160 TCR beta chains were listed by the study as associated with cytomegalovirus. In this cohort, only TCR beta chains were sequenced, and detectable features were limited by the absence of alpha or paired-chain data. For the cohort, immune exposure information was limited to CMV serostatus. While some public TCRs were present in many individuals, most TCR sequences turned up only very rarely across donors. Because counts were too low, about 17 rarely observed V segments, including chromosome 9 orphons, were excluded from the earlier analysis of some 590 of the donors. According to a later analysis, most CMV-associated TCR beta chains appeared to be HLA-restricted, and the HLA associations seemed to be driven largely by CMV exposure. Three of the identified cytomegalovirus-associated TCR beta chains were confirmed in vitro to be specific for cytomegalovirus antigens.

V gives up 1 base and J gives up 11 bases, and the segment between their germline ends measures 17 bases. The germline V gene provides CDR1 SGHNT and CDR2 YENEEA. The CDR3 runs 14 residues from the cysteine to the phenylalanine. CDR3 DNA only is kept here, 42 bases in frame from base 1. The library was prepared using the immunoSEQ multiplex PCR assay. For the multiplex PCR, a mixture combining 60 forward primers for TCR Vbeta segments and 13 reverse primers for TCR Jbeta segments was used. The CDR3 region of rearranged TCR beta genes was amplified from genomic DNA by a multiplex PCR assay. On the Illumina HiSeq System, the amplified TCR beta libraries were sequenced as 87-base-pair reads. The authors' analysis ran thus. Across the roughly 640 repertoires, a later analysis counted 80 million or so unique TCR beta chains, 9 million to 14 million of which were shared by at least two donors. A nearest-neighbor algorithm error-corrected the raw reads and collapsed the reads into unique sequences, merging closely related sequences to remove PCR and sequencing errors. Alignment of CDR3 sequences to IMGT reference sequences was used to assign V, D and J gene segments. Each retained sequence needed at least a six-nucleotide match to both a V gene segment and a J gene segment. Rearrangements were called productive when the CDR3 lacked stop codons and stayed in frame with V and J; all others were non-productive. Following IMGT convention, CDR3 was defined as the stretch from the second conserved V-encoded cysteine up to the conserved J-encoded phenylalanine. Sequences without an unambiguous match to a single V gene segment were excluded from the earlier analysis of over 500 of the donors. In an earlier analysis of approximately 590 of the donors, a V segment was called functional when productive rearrangements were above 56.7%, and segregating when the standard deviation between donors exceeded 5%. A statistical classification framework was built to diagnose cytomegalovirus status from the catalog of TCR beta chain sequences. A later analysis assigned V and J genes by comparing TCR nucleotide sequences with IMGT/GENE-DB human TR gene sequences. A later analysis assigned CDR3 sequences and most-parsimonious VDJ recombination scenarios with the TCRdist pipeline. In a later analysis, each TCR beta chain was defined by its CDR3 amino acid sequence together with its V-gene family, and reads lacking a unique V-gene family were excluded. To address suspected cross-contamination and a sequencing artifact, a later analysis removed under 600 highly shared, low-generation-probability nucleotide sequences. A later analysis calculated a clonal expansion index for each public chain from normalized within-repertoire ranks of inferred template counts. Generation probabilities in a later analysis came from a VDJ recombination model fitted to out-of-frame rearrangements, and those results were checked against IGoR. In a later analysis, hypergeometric tests were used to score TCR-TCR, TCR-HLA and TCR-CMV co-occurrence, with a repertoire-size bias correction applied to TCR pairs. False discovery rates were estimated in a later analysis by permuting HLA or CMV assignments 20 times. In a later analysis, co-occurring TCRs were grouped using DBSCAN, and TCRdist sequence similarity was added for clustering within HLA-allele-positive subsets. Co-occurrence clustering excluded repertoires with fewer than 30,000 or more than 120,000 public chains, plus five with anomalous nucleotide sharing. As stored in TCRdb, this immuneACCESS dataset retains in-frame rearrangements with V and J assigned. A fraction of the clones does not appear; measured against another copy, unresolved V genes explain less than half of the discrepancy, and the remainder lacks a known reason. Clonal size and the V and J genes are those of that table, whereas D and trimming came from the DNA. This sample comprises about 93,000 clones, around 78% of them detected only once. Jointly, the top ten make up approximately 0.56% of the sample.

The sample was PBMCs. This sequence was found in a man aged 30 to 39 in good health and CMV-seronegative. Rearrangement joined TRBV11-3 to TRBJ1-1; the D gene assignment is ambiguous. The CDR3 region: CASSLGGTSRHAFF. The bases are TGTGCCAGCAGCTTAGGCGGCACAAGTCGGCATGCTTTCTTT.